A selection of T cell receptor beta chains follows, all from one sample in a study of blood T cell repertoires in COVID-19. Clones were sequenced by immunoSEQ multiplex PCR, and TCRdb holds only the in-frame ones, with some missing. Of roughly 220,000 clones listed, over 75% are singletons. The material sequenced was PBMCs or T cells enriched from blood (not recorded which). Source of these receptors: a man under 40 with acute COVID-19. CDR3s include the opening cysteine and the closing phenylalanine or tryptophan. A D gene is named only where the DNA matches it firmly. Only part of the rows carry a size: once, few, many, or a class if the clone is expanded.

V gene	J gene	D gene	clone size	CDR3 protein	CDR3 DNA
TRBV5-4	TRBJ2-3	NA	once	CASSRPGLHLTDTQYF	TGTGCCAGCAGCCGGCCTGGACTCCACCTCACAGATACGCAGTATTTT
TRBV5-1	TRBJ1-6	NA	NA	CASRGNQGAPYSPLHF	TGCGCCAGCCGCGGGAATCAGGGCGCACCCTATTCACCCCTCCACTTT
TRBV14	TRBJ2-4	NA	few	CASSQASTDRKNIQYF	TGTGCCAGCAGCCAAGCTTCGACAGACCGAAAAAACATTCAGTACTTC
TRBV6-5	TRBJ1-1	NA	NA	CASITPGQLPEAFF	TGTGCCAGCATCACCCCTGGACAGCTACCTGAAGCTTTCTTT
TRBV27	TRBJ1-6	NA	NA	CASRGGTLYNSPLHF	TGTGCCAGCAGGGGAGGGACACTTTATAATTCACCCCTCCACTTT
TRBV12-3/TRBV12-4	TRBJ2-1	NA	NA	CASRENYNEQFF	TGTGCCAGCAGGGAGAATTACAATGAGCAGTTCTTC
TRBV12-3/TRBV12-4	TRBJ1-1	TRBD1	NA	CASSFRGSTEAFF	TGTGCCAGCAGTTTCAGGGGGTCCACTGAAGCTTTCTTT
TRBV6-5	TRBJ2-2	NA	NA	CASNVQENTGELFF	TGTGCCAGCAACGTCCAGGAGAACACCGGGGAGCTGTTTTTT
TRBV2	TRBJ2-6	TRBD2	NA	CASSWGGTSSGANVLTF	TGTGCCAGCAGTTGGGGGGGTACTAGCTCTGGGGCCAACGTCCTGACTTTC
TRBV28	TRBJ1-2	NA	NA	CASSLDWGYTF	TGTGCCAGCAGTTTAGACTGGGGCTACACCTTC
TRBV7-9	TRBJ1-4	NA	NA	CASSPLREKLFF	TGTGCCAGCAGCCCATTGCGTGAAAAACTGTTTTTT
TRBV3-1/TRBV3-2	TRBJ1-1	TRBD1	once	CASILSGTGGTEAFF	TGTGCCAGCATCCTTTCCGGGACAGGGGGCACTGAAGCTTTCTTT
TRBV3-1/TRBV3-2	TRBJ2-1	NA	NA	CASSIGTLGDEQFF	TGTGCCAGCAGCATTGGGACTCTGGGGGATGAGCAGTTCTTC